This T cell receptor beta chain was sequenced for a study of graft-versus-host responses after intestinal transplantation. As for the study in general: Recipients received multivisceral, liver-intestinal, or isolated intestinal transplants. Tacrolimus and steroids were given for roughly 3 years to all recipients after anti-thymocyte globulin induction. Whole-study findings and limits: Maximum circulating GvH clone levels tracked with early post-transplant HvG decreases. Recipient marrow held GvH clones, some first seen in ileum or blood.

This clone was detected a few times. What it binds is not known. Trimming cost V 4 bases and J 4 bases; bases outside gene matches: 0. Germline CDR1 reads WSHSY; CDR2 reads SAAADI. CDR3 length: 12 residues. The assay was immunoSEQ multiplex PCR, and TCRdb's table has in-frame clones only and misses some. This sample has 75,000 to 100,000 clones, with around 83% found just once. The TCR originated in a human donor who received an intestinal transplant. The genes are TRBV10-2 and TRBJ1-2; TRBD1 matches 7 bases. Sample: unstimulated CD8+ T cells sorted from spleen or lymph node cells, taken before intestinal transplant. CDR3 residues: CASSAGGYGYTF. CDR3 bases: TGCGCCAGCAGTGCAGGGGGCTATGGCTACACCTTC.